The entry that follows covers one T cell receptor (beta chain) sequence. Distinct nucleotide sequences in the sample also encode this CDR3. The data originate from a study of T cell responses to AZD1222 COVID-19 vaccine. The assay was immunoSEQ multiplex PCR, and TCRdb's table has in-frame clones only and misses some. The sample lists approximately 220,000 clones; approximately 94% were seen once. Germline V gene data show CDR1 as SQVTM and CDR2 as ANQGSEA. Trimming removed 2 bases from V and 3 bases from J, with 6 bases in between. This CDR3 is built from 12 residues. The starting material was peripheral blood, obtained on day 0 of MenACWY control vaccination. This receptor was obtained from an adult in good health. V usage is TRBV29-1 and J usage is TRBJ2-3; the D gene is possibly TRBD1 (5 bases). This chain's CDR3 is CSVERGTDTQYF. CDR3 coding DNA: TGCAGCGTTGAAAGGGGAACAGATACGCAGTATTTT.